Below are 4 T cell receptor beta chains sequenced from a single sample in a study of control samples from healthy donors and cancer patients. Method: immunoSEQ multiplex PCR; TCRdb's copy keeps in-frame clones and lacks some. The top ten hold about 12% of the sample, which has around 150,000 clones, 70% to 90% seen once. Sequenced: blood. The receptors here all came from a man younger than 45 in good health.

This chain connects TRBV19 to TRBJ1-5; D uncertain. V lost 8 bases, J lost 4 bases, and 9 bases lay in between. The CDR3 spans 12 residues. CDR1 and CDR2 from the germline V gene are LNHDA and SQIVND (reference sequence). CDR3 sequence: CASGWTNQPQHF. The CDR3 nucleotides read TGTGCCAGTGGGTGGACGAATCAGCCCCAGCATTTT.

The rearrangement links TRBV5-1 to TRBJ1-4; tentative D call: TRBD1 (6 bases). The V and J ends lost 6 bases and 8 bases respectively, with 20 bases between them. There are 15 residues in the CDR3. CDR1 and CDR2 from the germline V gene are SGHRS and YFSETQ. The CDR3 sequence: CASTRGGQSTEKLFF. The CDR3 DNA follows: TGCGCCAGCACCCGGGGGGGCCAGAGTACCGAAAAACTGTTTTTT. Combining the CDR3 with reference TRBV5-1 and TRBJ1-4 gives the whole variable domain KAGVTQTPRYLIKTRGQQVTLSCSPISGHRSVSWYQQTPGQGLQFLFEYFSETQRNKGNFPGRFSGRQFSNSRSEMNVSTLELGDSALYLCASTRGGQSTEKLFFGSGTQLSVL.

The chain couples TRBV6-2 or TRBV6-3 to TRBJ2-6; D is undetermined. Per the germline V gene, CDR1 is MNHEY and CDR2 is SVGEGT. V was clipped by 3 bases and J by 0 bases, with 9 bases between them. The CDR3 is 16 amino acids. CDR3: CASSYLGYSGANVLTF. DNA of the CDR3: TGTGCCAGCAGTTATCTGGGCTACTCTGGGGCCAACGTCCTGACTTTC.

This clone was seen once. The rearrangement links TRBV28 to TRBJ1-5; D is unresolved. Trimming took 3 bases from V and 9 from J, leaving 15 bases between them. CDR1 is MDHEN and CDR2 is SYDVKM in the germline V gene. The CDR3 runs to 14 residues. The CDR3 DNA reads TGTGCCAGCAGTTTTGGGCAGCAGTCAGGGCCCCAGCATTTT. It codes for CASSFGQQSGPQHF.